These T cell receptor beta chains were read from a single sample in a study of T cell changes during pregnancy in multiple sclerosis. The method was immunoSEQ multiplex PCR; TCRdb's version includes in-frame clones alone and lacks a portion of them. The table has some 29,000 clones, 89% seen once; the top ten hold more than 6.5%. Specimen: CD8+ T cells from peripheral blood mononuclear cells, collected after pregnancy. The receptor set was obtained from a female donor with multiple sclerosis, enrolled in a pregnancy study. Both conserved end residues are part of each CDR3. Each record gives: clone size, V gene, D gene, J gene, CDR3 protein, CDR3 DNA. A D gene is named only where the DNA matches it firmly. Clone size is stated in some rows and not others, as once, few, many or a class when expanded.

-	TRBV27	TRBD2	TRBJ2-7	CASSFREATYEQYF	TGTGCCAGCAGTTTTCGGGAGGCGACCTACGAGCAGTACTTC
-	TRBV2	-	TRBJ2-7	CASSDPRSSYEQYF	TGTGCCAGCAGTGACCCCAGAAGCTCCTACGAGCAGTACTTC
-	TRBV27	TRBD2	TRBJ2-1	CASSRRLANNEQFF	TGTGCCAGCAGTAGGAGACTAGCCAACAATGAGCAGTTCTTC
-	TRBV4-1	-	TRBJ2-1	CASSQDQFEQFF	TGTGCCAGCAGCCAAGATCAGTTTGAGCAGTTCTTC
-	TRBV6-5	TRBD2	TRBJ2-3	CASTRLAGGTDTQYF	TGTGCCAGCACCCGACTAGCGGGAGGCACAGATACGCAGTATTTT
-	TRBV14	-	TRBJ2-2	CASSGHVNTGELFF	TGTGCCAGCTCGGGACATGTGAACACCGGGGAGCTGTTTTTT
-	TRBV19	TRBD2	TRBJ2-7	CASSISSGSAYEQYF	TGTGCCAGTAGTATTAGTAGCGGGAGTGCGTACGAGCAGTACTTC
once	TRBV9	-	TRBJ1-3	CASSVGAVASGNTIYF	TGTGCCAGCAGCGTAGGAGCCGTCGCTTCTGGAAACACCATATATTTT
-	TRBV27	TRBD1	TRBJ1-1	CASSSGTGEVTEAFF	TGTGCCAGCAGCTCCGGGACAGGGGAGGTCACTGAAGCTTTCTTT
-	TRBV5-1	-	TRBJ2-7	CASSLDLGDPEQYF	TGCGCCAGCAGCTTGGATTTAGGAGACCCCGAGCAGTACTTC
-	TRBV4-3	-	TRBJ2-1	CASSPFLQGYNEQFF	TGCGCCAGCAGCCCCTTCCTCCAGGGCTACAATGAGCAGTTCTTC
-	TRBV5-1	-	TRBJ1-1	CASSLSSQYPEAFF	TGCGCCAGCAGCTTGTCGTCCCAGTACCCAGAAGCTTTCTTT
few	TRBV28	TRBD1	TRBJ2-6	CASSTQKTGGPISGANVLTF	TGTGCCAGCAGCACCCAGAAAACAGGGGGCCCGATCTCTGGGGCCAACGTCCTGACTTTC
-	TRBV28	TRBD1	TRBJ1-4	CASSLGDRANEKLFF	TGTGCCAGCAGTTTAGGGGACAGGGCAAATGAAAAACTGTTTTTT
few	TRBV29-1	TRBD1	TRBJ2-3	CSGDRGKAGSDTQYF	TGCAGCGGGGACAGGGGAAAGGCTGGCTCGGATACGCAGTATTTT
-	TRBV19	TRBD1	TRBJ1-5	CASSLHRDRAGGNQPQHF	TGTGCCAGTAGTCTTCACCGGGACAGGGCGGGGGGCAATCAGCCCCAGCATTTT